One sample yielded the 3 T cell receptor beta chains listed below, sequenced in a study of cytomegalovirus exposure and HLA in healthy donors. Only in-frame clones appear in the TCRdb table, and some are missing; sequencing was by immunoSEQ multiplex PCR. The sample records about 130,000 clones, about 91% being singletons. Sequencing used PBMCs. The receptors here all came from a woman aged 18-30 years in good health and CMV-seropositive.

This clone has just one count. The rearrangement joins TRBV7-9 to TRBJ2-7; 14 nucleotides line up with TRBD2. Germline CDR1 is SEHNR and CDR2 is FQNEAQ (reference sequence). The CDR3 has 18 residues. Unmatched junction bases numbered 11, after V lost 7 bases and J lost 0 bases. Written as DNA, the CDR3 is TGTGCCAGCATCGGATCCGGGACTAGCGGGGGAAGCTCCTACGAGCAGTACTTC. Translation gives CASIGSGTSGGSSYEQYF.

The chain couples TRBV30 to TRBJ1-2, with TRBD1 as a possible D gene (6 bases). The CDR3 runs 15 residues. Trimming stripped 0 bases from V and 2 bases from J, with 13 bases between. CDR1 and CDR2 (germline): GTSNPN, SVGIG (reference sequence). The CDR3 nucleotides read TGTGCCTGGAGTGTGGCAGGGGCGACGAACTATGGCTACACCTTC. Protein: CAWSVAGATNYGYTF.

The genes are TRBV29-1 and TRBJ1-1, with TRBD1 as a possible D gene (5 bases). The germline V gene encodes CDR1 SQVTM and CDR2 ANQGSEA. CDR3 length: 13 amino acids. V was cut by 6 bases and J by 0 bases, with 11 bases left in between. The CDR3 sequence: CSVGGRMNTEAFF. CDR3 nucleotide sequence: TGCAGCGTCGGGGGACGGATGAACACTGAAGCTTTCTTT. The whole variable domain, remainder taken from reference TRBV29-1 and TRBJ1-1, is SAVISQKPSRDICQRGTSLTIQCQVDSQVTMMFWYRQQPGQSLTLIATANQGSEATYESGFVIDKFPISRPNLTFSTLTVSNMSPEDSSIYLCSVGGRMNTEAFFGQGTRLTVV.